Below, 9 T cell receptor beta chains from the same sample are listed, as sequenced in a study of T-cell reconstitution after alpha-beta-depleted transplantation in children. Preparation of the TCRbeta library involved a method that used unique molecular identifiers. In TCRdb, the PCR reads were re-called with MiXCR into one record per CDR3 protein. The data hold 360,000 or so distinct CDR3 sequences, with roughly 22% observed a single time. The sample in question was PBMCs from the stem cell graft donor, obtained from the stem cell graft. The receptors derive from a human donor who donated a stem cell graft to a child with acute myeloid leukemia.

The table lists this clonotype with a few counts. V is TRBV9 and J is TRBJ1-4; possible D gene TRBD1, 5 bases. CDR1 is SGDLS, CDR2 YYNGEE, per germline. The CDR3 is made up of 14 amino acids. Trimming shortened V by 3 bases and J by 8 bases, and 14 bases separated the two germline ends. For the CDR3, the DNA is TGTGCCAGCAGCGCTACCGGGACGTTAGAAAAACTGTTTTTT. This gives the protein CASSATGTLEKLFF.

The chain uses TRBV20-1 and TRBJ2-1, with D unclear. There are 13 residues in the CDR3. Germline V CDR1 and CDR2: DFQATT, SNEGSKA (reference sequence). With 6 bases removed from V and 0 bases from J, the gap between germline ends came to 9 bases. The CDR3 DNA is TGCAGTGCCGGTATCCGCTCCTACAATGAGCAGTTCTTC. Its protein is CSAGIRSYNEQFF.

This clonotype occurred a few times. The CDR3 loop reads CSARGQADYEQYF. As DNA, the CDR3 is TGCAGTGCTAGAGGACAGGCCGATTACGAGCAGTACTTC. This chain links TRBV20-1 with TRBJ2-7, with D perhaps matching TRBD1 (6 bases). This CDR3 has 13 amino acids. The V gene lost 1 base and the J gene lost 4 bases, with 11 bases spanning the gap. Per germline, CDR1 DFQATT and CDR2 SNEGSKA (reference sequence).

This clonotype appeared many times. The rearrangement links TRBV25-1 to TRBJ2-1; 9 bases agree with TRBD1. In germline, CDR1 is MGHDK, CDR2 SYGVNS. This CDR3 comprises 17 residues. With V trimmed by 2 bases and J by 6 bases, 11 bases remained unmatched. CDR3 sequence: CASSEPTGGGYINEQFF. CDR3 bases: TGTGCCAGCAGTGAACCTACAGGGGGCGGTTATATCAATGAGCAGTTCTTC.

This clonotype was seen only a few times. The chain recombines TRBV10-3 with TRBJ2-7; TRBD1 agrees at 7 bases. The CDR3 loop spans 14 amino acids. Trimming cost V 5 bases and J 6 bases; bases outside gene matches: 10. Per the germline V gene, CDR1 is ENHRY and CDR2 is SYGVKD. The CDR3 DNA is TGTGCCATCAGTTCCGGGACAGAGCATCGCGAGCAGTACTTC. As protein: CAISSGTEHREQYF.

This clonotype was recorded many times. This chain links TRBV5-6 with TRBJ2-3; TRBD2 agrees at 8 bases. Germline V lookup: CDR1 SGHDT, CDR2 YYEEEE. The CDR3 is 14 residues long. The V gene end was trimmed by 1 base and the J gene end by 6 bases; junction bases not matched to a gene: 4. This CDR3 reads CASSLRAGVDTQYF. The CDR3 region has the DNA TGTGCCAGCAGCTTGCGAGCGGGAGTGGATACGCAGTATTTT.

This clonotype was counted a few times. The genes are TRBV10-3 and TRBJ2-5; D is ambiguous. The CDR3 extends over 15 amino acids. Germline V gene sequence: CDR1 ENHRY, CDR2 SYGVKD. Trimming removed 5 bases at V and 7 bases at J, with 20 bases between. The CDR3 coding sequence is TGTGCCATCAGTCGGGCGGCAGCCCAAGAGGCGACCCAGTACTTC. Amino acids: CAISRAAAQEATQYF.

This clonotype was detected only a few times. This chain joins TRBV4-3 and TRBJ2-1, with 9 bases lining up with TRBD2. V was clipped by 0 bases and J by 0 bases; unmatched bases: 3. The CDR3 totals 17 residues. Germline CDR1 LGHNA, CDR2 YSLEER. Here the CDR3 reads CASSQEGLARSYNEQFF. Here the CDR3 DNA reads TGCGCCAGCAGCCAAGAGGGACTAGCCCGCTCCTACAATGAGCAGTTCTTC.

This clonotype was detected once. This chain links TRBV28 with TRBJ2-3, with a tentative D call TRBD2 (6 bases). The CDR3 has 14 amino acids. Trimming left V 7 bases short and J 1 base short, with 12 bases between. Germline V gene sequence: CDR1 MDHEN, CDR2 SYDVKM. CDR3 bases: TGTGCCAGCAACCTGGGGGGAGGCACAGATACGCAGTATTTT. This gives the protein CASNLGGGTDTQYF.